These 5 T cell receptor beta chains share one sample of origin, sequenced in a study of T cells after posttransplantation cyclophosphamide. Control samples came 1 year after myeloablative marrow transplants with methotrexate plus calcineurin inhibitor. Sequencing used immunoSEQ multiplex PCR; TCRdb keeps in-frame clones, though not all of them. The sample yields 9,500 to 10,000 clones, 70% to 90% seen once. Sequences were derived from PBMCs, sampled after an allogeneic stem cell transplant with a calcineurin inhibitor and methotrexate. The receptor set was obtained from a male patient in his thirties who received an allogeneic stem cell transplant from an unrelated donor, was CMV-positive, and had no GVHD. T cells may partly derive from the graft donor.

The chain carries TRBV5-6 and TRBJ2-1; 8 nucleotides match TRBD2. CDR3 size: 14 residues. V lost 7 bases and J lost 2; bases outside the gene matches: 5. CDR1 and CDR2 (germline): SGHDT, YYEEEE. The CDR3 protein is CASWLAGPYNEQFF. CDR3 DNA: TGTGCCAGCTGGCTAGCGGGTCCCTACAATGAGCAGTTCTTC.

The chain combines TRBV5-4 with TRBJ2-5, with a possible D match to TRBD1 (6 bases). CDR1 is SGHNT and CDR2 is YYREEE in the germline V gene (reference sequence). The V end was cut by 4 bases, the J end by 7 bases, with 14 bases between. This CDR3 spans 13 amino acids. The CDR3 DNA reads as TGTGCCAGCAGCCCGGGACAAGCCGGGACCCAGTACTTC. This translates into CASSPGQAGTQYF.

The chain has TRBV15 and TRBJ1-2; possible D gene TRBD1, 6 bases. Germline lookup yields CDR1 LNHNV and CDR2 YYDKDF (reference sequence). The length of the CDR3 is 14 residues. V was pared by 3 bases and J by 8 bases, with 16 bases between. CDR3 coding DNA: TGTGCCACCAGCAGGGGGGCCAGTTTAAGGGGCTACACCTTC. Its protein product is CATSRGASLRGYTF.

The rearrangement links TRBV7-9 to TRBJ1-1; D is undetermined. Germline V gene lookup returns CDR1 SEHNR and CDR2 FQNEAQ (reference sequence). Trimming shortened V by 6 bases and J by 3 bases, and 11 bases separated the two germline ends. The length of the CDR3 is 13 residues. For the CDR3, the DNA is TGTGCCAGCAGTAAGGATAGCCACACTGAAGCTTTCTTT. This codes for CASSKDSHTEAFF.

The CDR3 coding sequence is TGCAGCGTTGAAGGACTAGCGGGAGGCCCGACCAATGAGCAGTTCTTC. This sequence encodes CSVEGLAGGPTNEQFF. The V gene is TRBV29-1, the J gene TRBJ2-1; 13 positions match TRBD2. The CDR3 runs 16 residues. Germline CDR1 and CDR2: SQVTM and ANQGSEA. The J segment lost 6 bases and the V segment lost 1 base, leaving 6 bases of the junction unmatched.